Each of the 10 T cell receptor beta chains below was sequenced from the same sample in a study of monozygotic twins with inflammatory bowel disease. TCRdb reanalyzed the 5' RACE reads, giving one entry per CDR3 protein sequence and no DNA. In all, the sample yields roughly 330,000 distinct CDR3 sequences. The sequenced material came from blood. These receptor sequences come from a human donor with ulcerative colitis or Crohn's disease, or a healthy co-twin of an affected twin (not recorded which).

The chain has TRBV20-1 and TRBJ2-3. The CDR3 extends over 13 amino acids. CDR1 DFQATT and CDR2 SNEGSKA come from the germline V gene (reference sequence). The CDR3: CSARPPGTDTQYF.

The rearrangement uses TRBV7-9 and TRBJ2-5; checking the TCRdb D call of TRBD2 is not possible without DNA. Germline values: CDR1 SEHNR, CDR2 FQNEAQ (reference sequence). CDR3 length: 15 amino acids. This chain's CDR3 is CASSQRLGTQETQYF.

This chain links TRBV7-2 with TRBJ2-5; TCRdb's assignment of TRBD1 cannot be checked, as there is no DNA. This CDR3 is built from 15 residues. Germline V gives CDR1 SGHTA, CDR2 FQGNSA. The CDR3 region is CASSLVGTPQETQYF.

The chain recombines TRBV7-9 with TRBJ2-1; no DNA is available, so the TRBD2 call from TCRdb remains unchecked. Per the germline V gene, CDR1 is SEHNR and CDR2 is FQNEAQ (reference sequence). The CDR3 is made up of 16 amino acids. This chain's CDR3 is CASSLGTSGSNNEQFF. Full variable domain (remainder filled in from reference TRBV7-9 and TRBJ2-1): DTGVSQNPRHKITKRGQNVTFRCDPISEHNRLYWYRQTLGQGPEFLTYFQNEAQLEKSRLLSDRFSAERPKGSFSTLEIQRTEQGDSAMYLCASSLGTSGSNNEQFFGPGTRLTVL.

CDR3 loop: CASSDRMNTEAFF. The gene calls are TRBV7-8 and TRBJ1-1; TCRdb indicates TRBD1, and absent DNA this call remains unverified. Germline CDR1 is SGHVS and CDR2 is FQNEAQ. The CDR3 spans 13 residues.

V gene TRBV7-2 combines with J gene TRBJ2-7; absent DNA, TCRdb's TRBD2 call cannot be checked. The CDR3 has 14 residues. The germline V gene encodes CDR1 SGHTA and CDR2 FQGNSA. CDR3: CASSPPGGLYEQYF.

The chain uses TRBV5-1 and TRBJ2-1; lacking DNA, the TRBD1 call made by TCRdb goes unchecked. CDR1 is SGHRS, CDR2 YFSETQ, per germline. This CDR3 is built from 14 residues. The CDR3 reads CASSPGTQYNEQFF.

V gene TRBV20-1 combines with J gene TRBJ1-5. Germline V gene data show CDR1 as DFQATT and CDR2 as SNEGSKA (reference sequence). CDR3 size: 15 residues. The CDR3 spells CSARFAADTNQPQHF.

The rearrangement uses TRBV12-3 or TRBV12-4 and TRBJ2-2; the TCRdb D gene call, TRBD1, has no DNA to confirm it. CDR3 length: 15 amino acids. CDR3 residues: CASSSLADNTGELFF.

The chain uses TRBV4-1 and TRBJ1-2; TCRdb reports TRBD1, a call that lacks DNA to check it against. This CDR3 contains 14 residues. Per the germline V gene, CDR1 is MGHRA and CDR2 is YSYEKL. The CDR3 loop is CASSQDLTGRTYTF.